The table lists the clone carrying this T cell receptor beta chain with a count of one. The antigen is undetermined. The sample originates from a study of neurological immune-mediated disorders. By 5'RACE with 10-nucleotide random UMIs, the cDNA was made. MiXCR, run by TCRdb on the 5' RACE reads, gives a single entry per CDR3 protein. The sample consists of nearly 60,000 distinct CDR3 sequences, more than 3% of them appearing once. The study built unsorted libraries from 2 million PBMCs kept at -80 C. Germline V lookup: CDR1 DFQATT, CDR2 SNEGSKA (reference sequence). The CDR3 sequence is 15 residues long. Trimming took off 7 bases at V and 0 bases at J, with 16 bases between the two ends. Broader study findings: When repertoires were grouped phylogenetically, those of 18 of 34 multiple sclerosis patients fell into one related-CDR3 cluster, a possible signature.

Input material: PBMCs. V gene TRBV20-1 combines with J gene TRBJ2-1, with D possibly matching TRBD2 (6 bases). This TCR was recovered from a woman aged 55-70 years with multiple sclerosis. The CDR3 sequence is CSVKEGSSSYNEQFF. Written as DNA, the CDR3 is TGCAGTGTTAAGGAGGGATCGAGCTCCTACAATGAGCAGTTCTTC.